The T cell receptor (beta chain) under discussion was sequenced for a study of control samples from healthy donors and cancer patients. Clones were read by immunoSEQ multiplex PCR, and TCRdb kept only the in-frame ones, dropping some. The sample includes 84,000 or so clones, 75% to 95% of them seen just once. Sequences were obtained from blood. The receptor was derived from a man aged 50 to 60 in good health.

CDR3 coding DNA: TGTGCCAGCAGTTACGCAGAGGGAATAATTGAAGCTTTCTTT. Residues: CASSYAEGIIEAFF. The chain employs TRBV6-5 and TRBJ1-1, with no clear D. Trimming left V 2 bases short and J 7 bases short, with 14 bases between. CDR3 size: 14 residues. CDR1 is MNHEY, CDR2 SVGAGI, per germline.